This TCR beta chain is drawn from a study of early T cells in non-severe SARS-CoV-2 infection. Germline V gives CDR1 SGHVS, CDR2 FQNEAQ. The ends were cut back, 1 base at V and 9 bases at J, with 16 bases in the middle. This CDR3 contains 15 residues. MiXCR, run by TCRdb on the 5' RACE reads, gives a single entry per CDR3 protein. Among around 70,000 distinct CDR3 sequences, roughly a tenth were seen once, and the ten largest hold 6.4%. This clonotype has a handful of counts. V usage is TRBV7-8 and J usage is TRBJ2-1; D is ambiguous. The sequence derives from an adult who was a healthcare worker with PCR-confirmed SARS-CoV-2 infection or an uninfected control (not recorded which). The specimen sequenced was whole blood. This CDR3 reads CASSLGGSGLGEQFF. The CDR3 region has the DNA TGTGCCAGCAGCTTAGGGGGTTCGGGCTTGGGTGAGCAGTTCTTC.